This T cell receptor beta chain comes out of a study of Siglec-9 on CD8 T cells in melanoma. The germline V and J ends were trimmed by 7 bases and 7 bases, with 13 bases remaining between them. The CDR3 sequence is 12 residues long. Germline V CDR1 and CDR2: ENHRY, SYGVKD. Measured with immunoSEQ multiplex PCR; TCRdb has only the in-frame clones, and not every one. The sample carries about 30,000 clones, approximately 80% recorded once. The chain links TRBV10-3 to TRBJ1-1; D might be TRBD1 (5 bases). This receptor was obtained from a human donor in good health. Sequencing was performed on Siglec-9- CD8+ T cells sorted from blood. The CDR3 is CAIKEGPGEAFF. Written as DNA, the CDR3 is TGTGCCATCAAGGAGGGACCCGGTGAAGCTTTCTTT.